Shown below are 13 T cell receptor beta chains from a single sample sequenced in a study of T cell changes during pregnancy in multiple sclerosis. Assay used: immunoSEQ multiplex PCR; TCRdb lists only in-frame clones, some missing. The data hold 45,000 to 55,000 clones, with just over 85% observed a single time. Sequencing used CD4+ T cells from peripheral blood mononuclear cells, obtained in the second trimester of pregnancy. The receptors were gathered from a female donor with multiple sclerosis, enrolled in a pregnancy study.

The table lists this clone with a count of one. The chain has TRBV4-1 and TRBJ2-7, with a weak D call TRBD1 (6 bases). Germline-derived CDR1 and CDR2 are MGHRA and YSYEKL. This CDR3 region has 14 residues. The V and J ends lost 0 bases and 3 bases respectively, with 9 bases between them. In DNA, the CDR3 is TGCGCCAGCAGCCAAGATTCAGGGGTCTACGAGCAGTACTTC. Translating it yields CASSQDSGVYEQYF.

This rearrangement joins TRBV2 to TRBJ1-5; possible D gene TRBD1, 5 bases. In germline, CDR1 is SNHLY, CDR2 FYNNEI. V lost 4 bases to trimming and J lost 4 bases, with 11 bases between them. The CDR3 loop spans 14 amino acids. The CDR3 reads CASSGWGVNQPQHF. The CDR3 DNA is TGTGCCAGCAGTGGGTGGGGGGTAAATCAGCCCCAGCATTTT. The variable domain in full, completed from reference TRBV2 and TRBJ1-5, reads EPEVTQTPSHQVTQMGQEVILRCVPISNHLYFYWYRQILGQKVEFLVSFYNNEISEKSEIFDDQFSVERPDGSNFTLKIRSTKLEDSAMYFCASSGWGVNQPQHFGDGTRLSIL.

The V call is TRBV7-3, the J call TRBJ2-3; no clear D. Germline V gene data show CDR1 as SGHTA and CDR2 as FQGTGA. V lost 5 bases to trimming and J lost 6 bases, with 15 bases between them. The CDR3 covers 14 residues. The CDR3 spells CASSPLAARDTQYF. The DNA for the CDR3 is TGTGCCAGCAGCCCTCTTGCCGCTCGGGATACGCAGTATTTT.

The rearrangement links TRBV12-5 to TRBJ1-1, with 7 bases fitting TRBD1. Looked up from germline, CDR1 is LGHNT and CDR2 is FRNRAP. This CDR3 is 14 amino acids long. The junction had 8 bases not matched to a gene; V was cut back by 8 bases and J by 2 bases. The CDR3 sequence is CASRAGTANTEAFF. In DNA, the CDR3 is TGTGCTAGTAGGGCCGGGACAGCAAACACTGAAGCTTTCTTT.

The CDR3 region is CASSQNGEQFF. The CDR3 DNA reads TGTGCCAGCAGCCAGAATGGCGAGCAGTTCTTC. The gene calls are TRBV5-6 and TRBJ2-1; no reliable D call. Trimming removed 4 bases from V and 10 bases from J, with 9 bases in between. The CDR3 is 11 residues long. Germline V gives CDR1 SGHDT, CDR2 YYEEEE. The whole variable domain, filled in from reference TRBV5-6 and TRBJ2-1, reads DAGVTQSPTHLIKTRGQQVTLRCSPKSGHDTVSWYQQALGQGPQFIFQYYEEEERQRGNFPDRFSGHQFPNYSSELNVNALLLGDSALYLCASSQNGEQFFGPGTRLTVL.

The chain has TRBV5-6 and TRBJ2-2; no firm D call. Between the trimmed V and J ends, which lost 0 bases and 6 bases, there was a span of 9 bases. This CDR3 has 14 amino acids. Germline values: CDR1 SGHDT, CDR2 YYEEEE. CDR3 coding DNA: TGTGCCAGCAGCTTGGTCGACTCCTCCGGGGAGCTGTTTTTT. This translates into CASSLVDSSGELFF.

CDR3 DNA sequence: TGTGCCTGGAGTGTGGGAGGGGATGGCTACACCTTC. Its protein product is CAWSVGGDGYTF. The V and J genes are TRBV30 and TRBJ1-2; perhaps TRBD1 as D (5 bases). The CDR3 has 12 residues. V was cut by 0 bases and J by 6 bases, with 8 bases left in between. Looked up from germline, CDR1 is GTSNPN and CDR2 is SVGIG (reference sequence). The full variable domain, completed using reference TRBV30 and TRBJ1-2, is SQTIHQWPATLVQPVGSPLSLECTVEGTSNPNLYWYRQAAGRGLQLLFYSVGIGQISSEVPQNLSASRPQDRQFILSSKKLLLSDSGFYLCAWSVGGDGYTFGSGTRLTVV.

The gene calls are TRBV6-6 and TRBJ2-7; 7 nucleotides agree with TRBD2. The CDR3 sequence is 13 residues long. The trim removed 5 bases at V and 7 bases at J, leaving 8 bases unmatched. Germline CDR1 MNHNY, CDR2 SVGAGI (reference sequence). The CDR3 loop is CASSPLWGGEQYF. The CDR3 nucleotides are TGTGCCAGCAGTCCACTCTGGGGGGGGGAGCAGTACTTC.

The rearrangement links TRBV6-5 to TRBJ1-1, with a weak D call TRBD1 (6 bases). Germline V gives CDR1 MNHEY, CDR2 SVGAGI. There are 15 residues in the CDR3. V was shortened by 2 bases and J by 0 bases, with 10 bases between the two germline ends. The CDR3 region has the DNA TGTGCCAGCAGTTACGGGGGGGCGCTGAACACTGAAGCTTTCTTT. Amino acids: CASSYGGALNTEAFF.

The chain has TRBV11-3 and TRBJ2-3; 8 nucleotides line up with TRBD2. Germline values: CDR1 SGHNT, CDR2 YENEEA. The CDR3 contains 16 residues. J gave up 0 bases and V 8 bases, and 10 bases lay outside the gene matches. CDR3 protein: CASSGGASESTDTQYF. The CDR3 DNA follows: TGTGCCAGCTCGGGGGGGGCTAGCGAGAGCACAGATACGCAGTATTTT.

The rearrangement joins TRBV5-5 to TRBJ2-2, with D possibly matching TRBD2 (5 bases). The CDR3 is 15 residues long. V lost 4 bases and J lost 4, with 14 bases in between. CDR1 and CDR2 from the germline V gene are SGHKS and YYEKEE (reference sequence). The CDR3 sequence is CASSERGSTTGELFF. CDR3 sequence (DNA): TGTGCCAGCAGCGAGAGAGGGTCTACCACCGGGGAGCTGTTTTTT.

The table lists this clone with a few counts. The chain uses TRBV5-6 and TRBJ2-7; TRBD2 aligns across 9 bases. Trimming removed 7 bases from V and 5 bases from J; junction bases left unmatched: 7. There are 13 residues in the CDR3. In germline, CDR1 is SGHDT, CDR2 YYEEEE. The CDR3 DNA reads as TGTGCCAGCCGCGTAGCGGGAGTGGACGAGCAGTACTTC. Its protein product is CASRVAGVDEQYF. Looking up the rest from reference TRBV5-6 and TRBJ2-7 gives the full variable domain: DAGVTQSPTHLIKTRGQQVTLRCSPKSGHDTVSWYQQALGQGPQFIFQYYEEEERQRGNFPDRFSGHQFPNYSSELNVNALLLGDSALYLCASRVAGVDEQYFGPGTRLTVT.

V and J are TRBV4-3 and TRBJ1-4; D may be TRBD1 (5 bases). Deletions cut 0 bases from V and 10 bases from J, with 12 bases between. This CDR3 is built from 14 residues. Germline assignment: CDR1 LGHNA and CDR2 YSLEER. The CDR3 loop is CASSQDRVIGKLFF. The CDR3 DNA reads TGCGCCAGCAGCCAAGACAGGGTGATCGGAAAACTGTTTTTT.